This T cell receptor (beta chain) was sequenced for a study of T cell clonotyping in hematopoietic cell transplantation. The germline CDR1 and CDR2 sequences are MNHEY and SVGAGI. The length of the CDR3 is 13 residues. With 6 bases removed from V and 1 base from J, the gap between germline ends came to 9 bases. Overall study results and limits: At the given depth, recipient repertoires were over 97% de novo clonotypes. After transplant, recipient diversity fell while pathologically expanded clonotypes grew through day 180.

The table came from immunoSEQ multiplex PCR; TCRdb's copy has only in-frame clones and leaves some out. The profile covers some 30,000 clones, with around 90% appearing a single time and over 8.5% taken by the ten largest. Comment on this clone: Its specificity is not known.

This clonotype was sampled from a female patient aged 50-59 years who had an allogeneic stem cell transplant from a related donor, so the T cells may come from the graft donor. Some clones in this sample may be carry-over from other donors' samples. The chain uses TRBV6-5 and TRBJ1-1, with D uncertain. Sequences were derived from PBMCs, sampled 100 days after allogeneic stem cell transplant. CDR3 sequence: CASRLWRNTEAFF. The CDR3 DNA follows: TGTGCCAGCAGGCTGTGGAGGAACACTGAAGCTTTCTTT.